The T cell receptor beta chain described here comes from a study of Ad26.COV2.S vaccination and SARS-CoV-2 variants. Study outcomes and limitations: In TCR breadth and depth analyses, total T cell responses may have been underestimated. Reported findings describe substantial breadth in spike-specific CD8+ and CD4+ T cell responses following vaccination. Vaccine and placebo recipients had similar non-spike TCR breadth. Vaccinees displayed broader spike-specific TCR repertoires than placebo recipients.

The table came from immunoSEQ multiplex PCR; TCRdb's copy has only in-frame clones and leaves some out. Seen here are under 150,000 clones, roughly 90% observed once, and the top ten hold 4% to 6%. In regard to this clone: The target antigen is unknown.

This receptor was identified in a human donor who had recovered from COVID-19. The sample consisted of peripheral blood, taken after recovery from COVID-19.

CDR3 DNA sequence: TGTGCCAGCAGTAGCCACATGGGGGGAAAGAGAGGCACTGAAGCTTTCTTT. Amino acids: CASSSHMGGKRGTEAFF. V gene TRBV6-2 or TRBV6-3 combines with J gene TRBJ1-1, with a possible D match to TRBD1 (5 bases). V was pared by 5 bases and J by 4 bases, with 23 bases between. Germline CDR1 reads MNHEY; CDR2 reads SVGEGT. The CDR3 totals 17 residues.